This is a list of T cell receptor beta chains from one sample in a study of blood T cell repertoires in COVID-19. Sequencing was performed with immunoSEQ multiplex PCR; in TCRdb, only in-frame clones are kept and a portion is missing. The data contain hundreds of thousands of clones, roughly 80% of them singletons. Specimen: peripheral blood. These receptors all stem from a man older than 75 with acute or convalescent COVID-19. The CDR3 runs from the conserved cysteine through the conserved F or W.

v_gene	j_gene	CDR3aa
TRBV20-1	TRBJ2-7	CSASQTSGRYYEQYF
TRBV27	TRBJ2-3	CASSIGQGGTDTQYF
TRBV19	TRBJ2-7	CASSPVRTAGYEQYF
TRBV27	TRBJ2-7	CASRQGPSYEQYF
TRBV7-2	TRBJ1-2	CASSLTGPTNYGYTF
TRBV5-1	TRBJ1-1	CASRQQVINTEAFF
TRBV10-3	TRBJ2-1	CAIKTSTNNEQFF
TRBV12-3/TRBV12-4	TRBJ1-2	CASSLDRVYGYTF
TRBV28	TRBJ1-5	CASTLGARSEPQHF
TRBV24-1	TRBJ2-7	CATSDPTGFPYEQYF
TRBV5-6	TRBJ1-1	CASRPGQRGWNTEAFF
TRBV28	TRBJ1-6	CASTPPRTGGNSPLHF
TRBV7-9	TRBJ1-6	CASSPRGQGGNSPLHF
TRBV19	TRBJ1-3	CASSISSGNTIYF
TRBV29-1	TRBJ2-2	CSTRGGVTGELFF
TRBV24-1	TRBJ1-5	CATSDPTGGKPQHF
TRBV2	TRBJ1-4	CATKQTGTTNEKLFF
TRBV7-6	TRBJ2-1	CASSLETKTYNEQFF
TRBV4-1	TRBJ1-1	CASSQEYPRGTEAFF
TRBV11-2	TRBJ2-7	CASRPRGITGEQYF
TRBV3-1/TRBV3-2	TRBJ1-2	CASSQGPGQGNGYTF
TRBV27	TRBJ2-2	CASSYGPAGELFF
TRBV9	TRBJ2-3	CASSVGPVVGTDTQYF
TRBV24-1	TRBJ1-4	CATSDFPGTGNEKLFF
TRBV5-1	TRBJ1-2	CASSSTGLYGYTF
TRBV5-1	TRBJ2-6	CASSITSGISGANVLTF
TRBV15	TRBJ1-6	CATSRGGGRGSPLHF
TRBV11-2	TRBJ2-7	CASRRGGYEQYF
TRBV2	TRBJ1-5	CASRDREHQPQHF
TRBV27	TRBJ1-1	CASSLSAGQGNTEAFF
TRBV10-3	TRBJ2-7	CAISDSGTSGMMGYEQYF
TRBV30	TRBJ1-2	CAWAGQGSYGYTF